This T cell receptor (beta chain) was sequenced during a study of control samples from healthy donors and cancer patients (dated by TCRdb to 2020 to 2022). Trimming leaves V shorter by 3 bases and J shorter by 3 bases, with the junction holding 6 bases beyond the gene matches. CDR1 SGDLS and CDR2 YYNGEE are derived from the germline V gene. There are 14 amino acids in the CDR3, from cysteine to phenylalanine inclusive. CDR3 DNA only is kept here, 42 bases in frame from base 1. As regards this clone: The clone's antigen remains unknown. No much larger clone is present one base from it, and per-base qualities are unavailable.

The method was the immunoSEQ multiplex PCR assay. In TCRdb, the immuneACCESS table is reduced to in-frame sequences with V and J assigned. These tables do not hold every clone; where another copy was compared, an unresolved V gene accounts for under half, and the others remain unexplained. For this sample there are about 85,000 clones; about 88% appear just once. The ten most abundant clones make up about 7.6% of the sample. Rearrangement joined TRBV9 to TRBJ2-7, with 7 bases in between that match TRBD1. Material: blood. This clonotype was sampled from an older woman in good health. The CDR3: CASSETGFNYEQYF. The nucleotide sequence is given as TGTGCCAGCAGCGAGACAGGGTTCAACTACGAGCAGTACTTC.